The rows below give T cell receptor beta chains drawn from one sample of a study of blood T cell repertoires in COVID-19. The data were produced by immunoSEQ multiplex PCR, yet TCRdb's version contains in-frame clones alone and is incomplete. Here the sample spans 4,500 to 5,500 clones, approximately 90% being singletons. The sample was peripheral blood. Receptors originate from a man between 65 and 85 years old with COVID-19, enrolled during active disease. Each CDR3 is given with its conserved first and last residue. The D gene is left open where the match is weak. Clone sizes are given selectively: once, few, many, or a class where the clone is expanded.

v_gene,abundance,d_gene,j_gene,CDR3aa,CDR3nt
TRBV7-6,-,-,TRBJ1-3,CASSWTVSGNTIYF,TGTGCCAGCAGCTGGACAGTCTCTGGAAACACCATATATTTT
TRBV5-1,few,-,TRBJ1-1,CASSLTGGNTEAFF,TGCGCCAGCAGCTTAACGGGGGGGAACACTGAAGCTTTCTTT
TRBV3-1/TRBV3-2,-,TRBD1,TRBJ1-2,CASRDRGLPNYGYTF,TGTGCCAGCAGAGACAGGGGCCTTCCTAACTATGGCTACACCTTC
TRBV18,-,TRBD1,TRBJ2-3,CASSGTGATDTQYF,TGTGCCAGCTCCGGGACAGGCGCCACAGATACGCAGTATTTT
TRBV11-2,-,-,TRBJ2-1,CASSLDPPDEQFF,TGTGCCAGCAGCTTAGACCCCCCCGATGAGCAGTTCTTC
TRBV15,few,-,TRBJ1-2,CATSLTGPNYGYTF,TGTGCCACCAGCCTTACAGGGCCTAACTATGGCTACACCTTC
TRBV6-1,-,-,TRBJ2-5,CASSDEGTQYF,TGTGCCAGCAGTGATGAGGGGACCCAGTACTTC
TRBV3-1/TRBV3-2,-,-,TRBJ2-7,CASSPGFGDEQYF,TGTGCCAGCAGCCCTGGCTTCGGGGACGAGCAGTACTTC
TRBV19,-,TRBD2,TRBJ2-7,CASSWTSGTNSYEQYF,TGTGCCAGTAGTTGGACTAGCGGGACGAACTCCTACGAGCAGTACTTC
TRBV4-1,-,-,TRBJ2-7,CASSQSPYYEQYF,TGCGCCAGCAGCCAATCACCCTACTACGAGCAGTACTTC
TRBV6-2/TRBV6-3,-,-,TRBJ2-1,CASSPAQWESSYNEQFF,TGTGCCAGCAGTCCCGCCCAGTGGGAGAGCTCCTACAATGAGCAGTTCTTC
TRBV27,-,TRBD1,TRBJ1-6,CASRGQGVIDSYNSPLHF,TGTGCCAGCAGGGGACAGGGGGTTATAGACTCCTATAATTCACCCCTCCACTTT
TRBV20-1,-,-,TRBJ1-2,CSARLLSGYTF,TGCAGTGCTCGGTTACTGAGCGGCTACACCTTC
TRBV19,-,-,TRBJ2-1,CASSTRGLFYNEQFF,TGTGCCAGTAGTACCCGTGGACTCTTCTACAATGAGCAGTTCTTC
TRBV13,-,TRBD1,TRBJ2-5,CASTPSRTGVQETQYF,TGTGCCAGCACCCCCTCCCGGACAGGAGTACAAGAGACCCAGTACTTC
TRBV11-2,-,-,TRBJ2-5,CASSLDPGSGGTQYF,TGTGCCAGCAGCTTAGACCCGGGGTCCGGGGGGACCCAGTACTTC
TRBV3-1/TRBV3-2,large,TRBD2,TRBJ2-2,CASSQERGAPFNTGELFF,TGTGCCAGCAGCCAAGAGCGGGGGGCCCCCTTTAACACCGGGGAGCTGTTTTTT
TRBV30,-,TRBD1,TRBJ1-2,CAWTTGGNYGYTF,TGTGCCTGGACGACAGGGGGGAACTATGGCTACACCTTC
TRBV18,-,TRBD2,TRBJ2-7,CASSPPGLAGLGEQYF,TGTGCCAGCTCACCCCCTGGACTAGCGGGACTCGGCGAGCAGTACTTC
TRBV3-1/TRBV3-2,-,TRBD1,TRBJ2-1,CASSRGQGYEQFF,TGTGCCAGCAGCCGAGGACAGGGCTATGAGCAGTTCTTC
TRBV7-9,-,TRBD2,TRBJ2-3,CASSKRLADITSTDTQYF,TGTGCCAGCTCCAAAAGACTAGCGGATATTACTAGCACAGATACGCAGTATTTT
TRBV9,-,TRBD1,TRBJ1-4,CASSPTGQGSEKLFF,TGTGCCAGCAGCCCCACGGGACAGGGAAGTGAAAAACTGTTTTTT
TRBV27,-,-,TRBJ1-2,CASSLRGPAPRGGNYGYTF,TGTGCCAGCAGTTTAAGAGGCCCGGCCCCGAGAGGAGGTAACTATGGCTACACCTTC
TRBV3-1/TRBV3-2,-,-,TRBJ2-7,CASSPRERPGEQYF,TGTGCCAGCAGCCCCCGGGAAAGGCCGGGCGAGCAGTACTTC
TRBV11-2,-,-,TRBJ1-4,CASSLGTATNEKLFF,TGTGCCAGCTCTCTAGGAACTGCAACTAATGAAAAACTGTTTTTT
TRBV29-1,-,-,TRBJ1-1,CSVVTASAFF,TGCAGCGTTGTGACAGCGTCTGCTTTCTTT
TRBV6-5,-,-,TRBJ1-1,CASSSQGNTEAFF,TGTGCCAGCAGTTCCCAGGGGAACACTGAAGCTTTCTTT
TRBV6-1,-,TRBD2,TRBJ2-2,CASSEKSGGFTGELFF,TGTGCCAGCAGTGAAAAATCCGGGGGGTTCACCGGGGAGCTGTTTTTT
TRBV3-1/TRBV3-2,-,-,TRBJ1-2,CASSQGQSYGYTF,TGTGCCAGCAGCCAAGGACAGAGTTATGGCTACACCTTC
TRBV29-1,-,TRBD1,TRBJ1-1,CSVEPQPGQGGVGTEAFF,TGCAGCGTTGAGCCCCAGCCCGGACAGGGGGGAGTTGGGACTGAAGCTTTCTTT
TRBV6-5,-,-,TRBJ2-1,CASSPGYNEQFF,TGTGCCAGCAGTCCCGGCTACAATGAGCAGTTCTTC
TRBV11-2,medium-sized,-,TRBJ2-7,CASSLELGHLYEQYF,TGTGCCAGCAGCTTGGAGCTCGGACATCTCTACGAGCAGTACTTC